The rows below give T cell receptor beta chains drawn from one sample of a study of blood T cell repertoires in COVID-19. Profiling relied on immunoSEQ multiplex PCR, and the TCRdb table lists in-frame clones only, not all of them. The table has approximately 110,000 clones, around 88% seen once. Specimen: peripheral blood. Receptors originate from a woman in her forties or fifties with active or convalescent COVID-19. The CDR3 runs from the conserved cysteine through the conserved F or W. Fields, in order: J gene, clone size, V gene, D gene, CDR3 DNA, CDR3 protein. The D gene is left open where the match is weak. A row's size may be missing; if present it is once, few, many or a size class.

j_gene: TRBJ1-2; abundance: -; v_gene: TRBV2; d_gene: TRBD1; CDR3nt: TGTGCCAGCAGTGTGGGACAGGGTGGCGGCTACACCTTC; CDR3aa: CASSVGQGGGYTF
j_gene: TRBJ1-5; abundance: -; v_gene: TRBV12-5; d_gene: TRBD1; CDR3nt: TGTGCTAGTGGTTTGGCTACAGGGGGAAGTCCTCTGCAGCCCCAGCATTTT; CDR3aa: CASGLATGGSPLQPQHF
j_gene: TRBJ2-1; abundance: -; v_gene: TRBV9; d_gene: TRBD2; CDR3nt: TGTGCCAGCAACCGGGACTACTCCTACAATGAGCAGTTCTTC; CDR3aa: CASNRDYSYNEQFF
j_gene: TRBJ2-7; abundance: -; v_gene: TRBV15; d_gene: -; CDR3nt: TGTGCCACCAGTCCCTCGACAGCAACAACCTACGAGCAGTACTTC; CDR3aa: CATSPSTATTYEQYF
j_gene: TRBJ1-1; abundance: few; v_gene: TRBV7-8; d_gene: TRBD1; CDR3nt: TGTGCCAGCAGCACAAGGACAGGGGGTATGAAAGCTTTCTTT; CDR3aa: CASSTRTGGMKAFF
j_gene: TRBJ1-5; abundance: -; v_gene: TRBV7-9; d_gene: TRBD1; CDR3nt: TGTGCCAGCAGCTTGCACACCGGGACAGAGAATCAGCCCCAGCATTTT; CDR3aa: CASSLHTGTENQPQHF
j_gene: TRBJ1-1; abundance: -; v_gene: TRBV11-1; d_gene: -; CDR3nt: TGTGCCAGCAGCTACCGGCCCGGGGAAGCTTTCTTT; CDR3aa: CASSYRPGEAFF
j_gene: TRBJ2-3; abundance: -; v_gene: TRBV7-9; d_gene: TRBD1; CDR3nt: TGTGCCAGCAGCTCCTCAGGGGGAGATACGCAGTATTTT; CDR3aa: CASSSSGGDTQYF
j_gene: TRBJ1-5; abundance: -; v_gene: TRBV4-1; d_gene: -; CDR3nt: TGCGCCAGCAGCCAAGGAGGAGGGAGTCCCGGGGTGTCCCAGCATTTT; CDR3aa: CASSQGGGSPGVSQHF
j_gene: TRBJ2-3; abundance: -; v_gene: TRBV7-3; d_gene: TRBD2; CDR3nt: TGTGCCAGCAGCTCCTTTGGACTAGCGGGAACAGATACGCAGTATTTT; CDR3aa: CASSSFGLAGTDTQYF
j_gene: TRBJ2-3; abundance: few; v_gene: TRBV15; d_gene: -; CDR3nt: TGTGCCACCAGCCTTCTAGACCCATCAGTGGATACGCAGTATTTT; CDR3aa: CATSLLDPSVDTQYF
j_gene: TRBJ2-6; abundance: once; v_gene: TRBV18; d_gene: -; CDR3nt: TGTGCCAGCTCCCAACCTGGGCACCGCGGGGCCAACGTCCTGACTTTC; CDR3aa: CASSQPGHRGANVLTF
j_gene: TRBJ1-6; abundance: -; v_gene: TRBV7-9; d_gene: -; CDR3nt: TGTGCCAGCAGCTCTCCACAGGCGGGGGATTCACCCCTCCACTTT; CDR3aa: CASSSPQAGDSPLHF
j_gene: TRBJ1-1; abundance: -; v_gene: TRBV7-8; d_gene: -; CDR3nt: TGTGCCAGCAGCTTAGCGTCCGGTGGCACTGAAGCTTTCTTT; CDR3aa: CASSLASGGTEAFF
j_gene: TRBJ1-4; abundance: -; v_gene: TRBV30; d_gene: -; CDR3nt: TGTGCCTGGAGTGAAGGAGGGCGCGGGGAAAAACTGTTTTTT; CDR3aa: CAWSEGGRGEKLFF
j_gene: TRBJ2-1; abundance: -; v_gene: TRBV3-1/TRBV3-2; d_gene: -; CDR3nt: TGTGCCAGCAGTGGAACCCGGAGCTCCTACAATGAGCAGTTCTTC; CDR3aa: CASSGTRSSYNEQFF
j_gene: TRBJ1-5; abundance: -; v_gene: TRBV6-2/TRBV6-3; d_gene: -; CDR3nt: TGTGCCAGCAGCCCTTCGGGGGGGAGCAATCAGCCCCAGCATTTT; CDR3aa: CASSPSGGSNQPQHF
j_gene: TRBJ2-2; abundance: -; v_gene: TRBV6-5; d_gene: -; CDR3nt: TGTGCCAGCAGTTTAAAGGACATCACCGGGGAGCTGTTTTTT; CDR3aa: CASSLKDITGELFF
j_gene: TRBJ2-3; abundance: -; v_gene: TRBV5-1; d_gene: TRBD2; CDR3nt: TGCGCCAGCAGCCCAATAACTAGCGGCACAGATACGCAGTATTTT; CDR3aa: CASSPITSGTDTQYF
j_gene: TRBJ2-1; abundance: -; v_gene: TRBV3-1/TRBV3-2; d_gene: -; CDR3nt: TGTGCCAGCAGCCAAGGATCGCGGGGTGAGCAGTTCTTC; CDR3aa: CASSQGSRGEQFF
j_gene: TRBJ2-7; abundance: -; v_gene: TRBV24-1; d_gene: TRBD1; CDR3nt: TGTGCCACCAGTGATTCCGGGACAGGGAAAAGCGAGCAGTACTTC; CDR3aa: CATSDSGTGKSEQYF
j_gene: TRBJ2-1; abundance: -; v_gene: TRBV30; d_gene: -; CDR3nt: TGTGCCTGGAGTGTACTGGCAGGGGACTACAATGAGCAGTTCTTC; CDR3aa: CAWSVLAGDYNEQFF
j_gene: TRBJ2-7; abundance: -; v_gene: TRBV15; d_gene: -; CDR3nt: TGTGCCACCAGCGGATATGACAAGGCCGCCTACGAGCAGTACTTC; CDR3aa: CATSGYDKAAYEQYF
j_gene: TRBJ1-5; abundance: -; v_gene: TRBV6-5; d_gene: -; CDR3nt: TGTGCCAGCAGTCTAATACAGCCAAGCAATCAGCCCCAGCATTTT; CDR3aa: CASSLIQPSNQPQHF
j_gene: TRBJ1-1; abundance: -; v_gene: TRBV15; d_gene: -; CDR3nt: TGTGCCACCCTCCTCGAGCAGGGGCGGAACACTGAAGCTTTCTTT; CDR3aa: CATLLEQGRNTEAFF
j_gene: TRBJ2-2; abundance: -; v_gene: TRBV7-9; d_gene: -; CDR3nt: TGTGCCAGCAGCCCCCAGGGGGAGCTGTTTTTT; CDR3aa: CASSPQGELFF
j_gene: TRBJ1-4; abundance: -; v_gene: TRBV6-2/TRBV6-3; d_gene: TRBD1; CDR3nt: TGTGCCAGCAGTTACCGGACAGGCGGGAATGAAAAACTGTTTTTT; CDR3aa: CASSYRTGGNEKLFF
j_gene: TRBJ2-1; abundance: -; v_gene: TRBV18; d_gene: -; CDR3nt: TGTGCCAGCTCACCAACCGGGGGAAGCTCCTACAATGAGCAGTTCTTC; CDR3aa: CASSPTGGSSYNEQFF
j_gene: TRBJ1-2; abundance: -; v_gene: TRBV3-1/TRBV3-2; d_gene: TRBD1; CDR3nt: TGTGCCAGCAGCTATCGGGACAGGGGAGCCCATGGCTACACCTTC; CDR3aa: CASSYRDRGAHGYTF
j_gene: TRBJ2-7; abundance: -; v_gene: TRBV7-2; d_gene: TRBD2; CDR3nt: TGTGCCAGCAGCCCGACTAGCGTTGAATACGAGCAGTACTTC; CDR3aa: CASSPTSVEYEQYF
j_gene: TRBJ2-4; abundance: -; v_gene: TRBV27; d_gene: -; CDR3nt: TGTGCCAGCAGTTTATTGGGGGGGCGAGTTAACATTCAGTACTTC; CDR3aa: CASSLLGGRVNIQYF
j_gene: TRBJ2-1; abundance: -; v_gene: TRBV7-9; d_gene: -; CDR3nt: TGTGCCAGCAGCTTAGGTCCCCCGGAGCAGTTCTTC; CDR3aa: CASSLGPPEQFF
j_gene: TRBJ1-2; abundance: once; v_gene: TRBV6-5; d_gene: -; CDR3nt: TGTGCCAGCAGTTACTCGAAGCTCGATGGCTACACCTTC; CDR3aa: CASSYSKLDGYTF
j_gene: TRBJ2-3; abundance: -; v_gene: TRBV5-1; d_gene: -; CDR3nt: TGCGCCAGCAGCGTACTAGTCCTCACAGATACGCAGTATTTT; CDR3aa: CASSVLVLTDTQYF
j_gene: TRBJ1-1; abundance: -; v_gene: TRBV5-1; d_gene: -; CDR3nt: TGCGCCAGCAGCCTAGGAGCGGACACTGAAGCTTTCTTT; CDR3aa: CASSLGADTEAFF
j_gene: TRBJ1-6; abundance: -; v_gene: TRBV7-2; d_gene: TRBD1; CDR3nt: TGTGCCAGCAGCCTTGACAGGGTTCTTGTAGGGTCACCCCTCCACTTT; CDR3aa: CASSLDRVLVGSPLHF
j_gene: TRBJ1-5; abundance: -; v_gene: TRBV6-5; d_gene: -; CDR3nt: TGTGCCAGCAGTTGGAGACAGGGCAATCAGCCCCAGCATTTT; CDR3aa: CASSWRQGNQPQHF
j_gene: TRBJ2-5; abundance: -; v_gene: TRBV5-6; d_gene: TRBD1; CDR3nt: TGTGCCAGCAGCTTTTCCGGACAGGCGCAGACCCAGTACTTC; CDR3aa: CASSFSGQAQTQYF
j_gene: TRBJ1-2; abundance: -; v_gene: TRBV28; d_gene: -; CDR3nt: TGTGCCAGCAGTTTGCCCGGTGAGGGCTACACCTTC; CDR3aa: CASSLPGEGYTF
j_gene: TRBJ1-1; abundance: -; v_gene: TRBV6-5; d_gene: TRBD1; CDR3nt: TGTGCCAGTCAGGGGGCGTCCACCTTGAACACTGAAGCTTTCTTT; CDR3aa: CASQGASTLNTEAFF
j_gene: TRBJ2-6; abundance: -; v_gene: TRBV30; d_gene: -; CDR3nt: TGTGCCTGGAGTGTACTCTCCTCTGGGGCCAACGTCCTGACTTTC; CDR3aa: CAWSVLSSGANVLTF
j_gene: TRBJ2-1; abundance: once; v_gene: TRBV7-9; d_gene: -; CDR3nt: TGTGCCAGCAGCTACCGCCGAAGTGGCGGCTCCTACAATGAGCAGTTCTTC; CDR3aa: CASSYRRSGGSYNEQFF
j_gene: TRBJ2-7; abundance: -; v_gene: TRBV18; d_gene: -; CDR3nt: TGTGCCAGCTCACCACCGTCCCAGGGCCCCTTCCAGCAGTACTTC; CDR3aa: CASSPPSQGPFQQYF
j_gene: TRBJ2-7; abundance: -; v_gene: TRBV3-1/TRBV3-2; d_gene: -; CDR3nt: TGTGCCAGCAGCCGTACAGGGTACGAGCAGTACTTC; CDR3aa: CASSRTGYEQYF
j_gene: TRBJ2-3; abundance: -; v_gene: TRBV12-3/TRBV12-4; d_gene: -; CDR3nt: TGTGCCAGCACCACTTCTTACCGAGATACGCAGTATTTT; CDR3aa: CASTTSYRDTQYF
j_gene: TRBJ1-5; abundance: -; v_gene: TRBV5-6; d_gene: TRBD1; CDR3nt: TGTGCCAGCAGCTTGAACAGGGGTTATCAGCCCCAGCATTTT; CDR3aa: CASSLNRGYQPQHF
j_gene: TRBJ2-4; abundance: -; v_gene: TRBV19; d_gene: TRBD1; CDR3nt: TGTGCCAGTAGAACGACAGGGATAGCCAAAAACATTCAGTACTTC; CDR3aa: CASRTTGIAKNIQYF
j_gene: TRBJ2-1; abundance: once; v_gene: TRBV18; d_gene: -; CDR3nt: TGTGCCAGCTCACCTCAAGCGGGTTTGGGGGATCAGTTCTTC; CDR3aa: CASSPQAGLGDQFF
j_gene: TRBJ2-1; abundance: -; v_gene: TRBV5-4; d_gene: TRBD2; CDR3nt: TGTGCCAGCAAGACACTAGCGGGAGTCTCTGATGAGCAGTTCTTC; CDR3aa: CASKTLAGVSDEQFF
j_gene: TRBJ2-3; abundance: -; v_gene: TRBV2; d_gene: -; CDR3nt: TGTGCCAGCACCGAATTCGACTTCGCCCTACACACAGATACGCAGTATTTT; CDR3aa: CASTEFDFALHTDTQYF
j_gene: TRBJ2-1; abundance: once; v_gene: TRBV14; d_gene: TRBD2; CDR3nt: TGTGCCAGCAGCCAAGATGAACCTAGCGGGAGGAGCTCCTACAATGAGCAGTTCTTC; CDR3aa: CASSQDEPSGRSSYNEQFF
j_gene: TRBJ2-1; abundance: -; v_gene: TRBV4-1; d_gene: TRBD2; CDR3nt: TGCGCCAGCAGCCAAGCTAGCGGGAGTTGGAATGAGCAGTTCTTC; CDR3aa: CASSQASGSWNEQFF
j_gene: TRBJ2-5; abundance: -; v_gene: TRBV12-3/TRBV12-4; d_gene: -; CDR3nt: TGTGCCAGCAGTTTCCTCCAAGAGACCCAGTACTTC; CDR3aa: CASSFLQETQYF
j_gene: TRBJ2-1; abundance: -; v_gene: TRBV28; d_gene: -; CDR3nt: TGTGCCAGCAGTGCTGGGGGCTTCTCCTACAATGAGCAGTTCTTC; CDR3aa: CASSAGGFSYNEQFF